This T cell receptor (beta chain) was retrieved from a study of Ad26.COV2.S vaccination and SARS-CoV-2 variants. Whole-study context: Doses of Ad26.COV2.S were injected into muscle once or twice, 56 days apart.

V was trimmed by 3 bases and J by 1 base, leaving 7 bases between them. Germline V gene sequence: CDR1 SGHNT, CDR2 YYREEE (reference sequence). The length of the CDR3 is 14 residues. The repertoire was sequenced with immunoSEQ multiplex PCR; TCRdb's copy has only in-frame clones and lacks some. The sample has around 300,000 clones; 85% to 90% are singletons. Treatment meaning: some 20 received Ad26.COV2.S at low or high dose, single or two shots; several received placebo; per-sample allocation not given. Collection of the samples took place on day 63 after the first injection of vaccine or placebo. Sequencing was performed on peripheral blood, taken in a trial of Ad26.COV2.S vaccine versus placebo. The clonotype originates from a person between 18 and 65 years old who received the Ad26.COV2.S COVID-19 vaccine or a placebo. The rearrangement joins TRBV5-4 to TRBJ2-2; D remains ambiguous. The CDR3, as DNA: TGTGCCAGCAGCTCAAAGGGGAACACCGGGGAGCTGTTTTTT. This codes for CASSSKGNTGELFF.